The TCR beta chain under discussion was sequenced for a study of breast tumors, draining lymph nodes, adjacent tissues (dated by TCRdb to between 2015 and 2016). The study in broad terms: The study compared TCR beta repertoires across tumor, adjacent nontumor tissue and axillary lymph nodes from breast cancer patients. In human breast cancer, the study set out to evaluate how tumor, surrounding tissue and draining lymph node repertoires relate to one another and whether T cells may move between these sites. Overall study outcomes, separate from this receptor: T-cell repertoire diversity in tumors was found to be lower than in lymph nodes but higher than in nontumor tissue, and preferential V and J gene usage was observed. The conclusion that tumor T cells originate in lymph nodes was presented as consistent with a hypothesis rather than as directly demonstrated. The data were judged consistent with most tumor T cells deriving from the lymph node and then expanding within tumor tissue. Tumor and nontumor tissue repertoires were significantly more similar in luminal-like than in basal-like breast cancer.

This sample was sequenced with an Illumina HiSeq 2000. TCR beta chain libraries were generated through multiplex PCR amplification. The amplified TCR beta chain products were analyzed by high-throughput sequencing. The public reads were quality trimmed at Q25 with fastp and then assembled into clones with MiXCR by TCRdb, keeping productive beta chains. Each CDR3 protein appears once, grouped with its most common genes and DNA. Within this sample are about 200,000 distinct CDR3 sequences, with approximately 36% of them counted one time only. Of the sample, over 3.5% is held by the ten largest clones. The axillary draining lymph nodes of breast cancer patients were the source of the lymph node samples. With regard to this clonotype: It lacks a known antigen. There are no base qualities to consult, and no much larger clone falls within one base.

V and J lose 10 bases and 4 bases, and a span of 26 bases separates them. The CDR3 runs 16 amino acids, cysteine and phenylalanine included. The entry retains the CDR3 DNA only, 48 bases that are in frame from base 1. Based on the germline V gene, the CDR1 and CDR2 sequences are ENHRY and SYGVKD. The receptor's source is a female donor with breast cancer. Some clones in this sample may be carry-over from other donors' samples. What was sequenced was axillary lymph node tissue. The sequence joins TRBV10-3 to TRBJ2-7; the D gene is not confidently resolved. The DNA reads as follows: TGTGCCAGCAGACCCTCACCTCGGGTTTTCCGGTACGAGCAGTACTTC. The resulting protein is CASRPSPRVFRYEQYF.